This is a list of T cell receptor beta chains from one sample in a study of T cell repertoires in cytomegalovirus infection. Using its own MiXCR run on the reads, TCRdb lists one record per CDR3 protein. The sample lists some 900,000 distinct CDR3 sequences; 30% to 35% were seen once. Their antigens remain unidentified. The sequencing used cultured CD8+ T cells from PBMCs, collected from culture after CMV antigen stimulation. These receptors were collected from a human donor in good health (CMV status not recorded). Some clones in this sample may be carry-over from other donors' samples. The CDR3 runs from the conserved cysteine through the conserved F or W. D genes are given only for firm matches. Size values are once, few and many counts, or a class for expanded clones, and some rows have none.

>TRBJ2-5|-|-|TRBV14
CASSPGEVKRETQYF
TGTGCCAGCAGCCCGGGTGAGGTTAAACGAGAGACCCAGTACTTC
>TRBJ1-2|few|-|TRBV9
CASTEGPGYTF
TGTGCCAGCACCGAGGGCCCCGGCTACACCTTC
>TRBJ1-2|-|TRBD1|TRBV28
CASRILTGVGGYTF
TGTGCCAGCAGGATTTTGACAGGGGTGGGCGGCTACACCTTC
>TRBJ2-2|many|TRBD1|TRBV7-9
CASSILGQHLTGELFF
TGTGCCAGCAGCATCCTGGGACAGCACCTCACCGGGGAGCTGTTTTTT
>TRBJ1-1|-|-|TRBV7-6
CVSSRDLNTEAFF
TGTGTCAGCAGCCGCGACTTGAACACTGAAGCTTTCTTT
>TRBJ1-2|-|-|TRBV4-1
CASSQVNIYYGYTF
TGCGCCAGCAGCCAAGTAAACATATACTATGGCTACACCTTC
>TRBJ1-4|-|-|TRBV7-6
CASSFGWTNEKLFF
TGTGCCAGCAGCTTTGGGTGGACTAATGAAAAACTGTTTTTT
>TRBJ1-2|few|-|TRBV27
CASSSIQGNYGYTF
TGTGCCAGCAGCTCGATACAGGGAAACTATGGCTACACCTTC
>TRBJ2-1|-|-|TRBV7-8
CASSPRMSSYNEQFF
TGTGCCAGCAGCCCGAGAATGAGCTCCTACAATGAGCAGTTCTTC
>TRBJ1-1|-|-|TRBV12-3/TRBV12-4
CASTPRGNTEAFF
TGTGCCAGCACCCCGAGGGGGAACACTGAAGCTTTCTTT
>TRBJ2-1|-|-|TRBV5-4
CASSAYTSFNEQFF
TGTGCCAGCAGCGCGTATACTAGTTTCAATGAGCAGTTCTTC
>TRBJ2-2|-|TRBD1|TRBV12-3/TRBV12-4
CASSQTGATGELFF
TGTGCCAGCAGTCAAACAGGGGCCACCGGGGAGCTGTTTTTT
>TRBJ2-1|-|TRBD2|TRBV9
CASSFPASGGSFNEQFF
TGTGCCAGCAGCTTCCCAGCTAGCGGGGGGTCCTTCAATGAGCAGTTCTTC
>TRBJ2-1|few|-|TRBV12-3/TRBV12-4
CASSLMLSSYNEQFF
TGTGCCAGCAGCCTTATGTTGAGCTCCTACAATGAGCAGTTCTTC
>TRBJ2-2|-|TRBD2|TRBV11-3
CASSPPPGLAGGRAGELFF
TGTGCCAGCAGCCCCCCCCCCGGCCTAGCGGGGGGGAGGGCCGGGGAGCTGTTTTTT
>TRBJ1-1|-|-|TRBV5-1
CASSLAGTGSTEAFF
TGCGCCAGCAGCTTGGCCGGAACAGGGAGTACTGAAGCTTTCTTT
>TRBJ1-5|few|-|TRBV28
CASSSPGTPYQPQHF
TGTGCCAGCAGTTCCCCTGGGACACCTTATCAGCCCCAGCATTTT
>TRBJ1-3|-|TRBD1|TRBV20-1
CSARDGQGAGNTIYF
TGCAGTGCTAGAGATGGACAGGGGGCTGGAAACACCATATATTTT
>TRBJ1-4|few|TRBD1|TRBV5-1
CASSFGQGATNEKLFF
TGCGCCAGCAGCTTTGGACAGGGAGCAACTAATGAAAAACTGTTTTTT
>TRBJ2-4|-|-|TRBV19
CASSIDPVGLAENIQYF
TGTGCCAGTAGTATAGATCCTGTGGGTCTTGCCGAAAACATTCAGTACTTC
>TRBJ1-6|many|TRBD1|TRBV7-2
CASSLVARQGAGSPLHF
TGTGCCAGCAGCTTAGTTGCCCGACAGGGGGCTGGCTCACCCCTCCACTTT
>TRBJ2-5|-|TRBD2|TRBV6-5
CASSLLLAGPEETQYF
TGTGCCAGCAGTCTACTACTAGCGGGGCCGGAGGAGACCCAGTACTTC
>TRBJ1-1|-|-|TRBV5-6
CASSLRGSAKEAFF
TGTGCCAGCAGCCTCCGGGGGAGTGCAAAAGAAGCTTTCTTT
>TRBJ1-1|many|-|TRBV11-3
CASSHARDTEAFF
TGTGCCAGCAGCCATGCGCGGGACACTGAAGCTTTCTTT
>TRBJ1-6|few|-|TRBV7-9
CASSLARPGATNLMPLHF
TGTGCCAGCAGCTTAGCGAGGCCAGGGGCAACGAATCTAATGCCCCTCCACTTT
>TRBJ2-2|few|TRBD2|TRBV2
CASLTGTRSIGELFF
TGTGCCAGTCTCACCGGGACTAGAAGTATCGGGGAGCTGTTTTTT
>TRBJ2-1|-|TRBD2|TRBV7-9
CASSSTSGGLYNEQFF
TGTGCCAGCAGCTCCACTAGCGGGGGTCTTTACAATGAGCAGTTCTTC
>TRBJ2-3|-|-|TRBV27
CASSLSGGLGTVWLDTQYF
TGTGCCAGCAGTTTATCGGGAGGACTCGGGACAGTTTGGTTGGATACGCAGTATTTT
>TRBJ1-1|many|-|TRBV6-5
CASSYSALYTEAFF
TGTGCCAGCAGTTACTCAGCACTGTACACTGAAGCTTTCTTT
>TRBJ1-2|-|-|TRBV10-3
CAIRGPSYGYTF
TGTGCCATCAGGGGACCCTCCTATGGCTACACCTTC
>TRBJ2-6|-|-|TRBV12-3/TRBV12-4
CASGSGDSGANVLTF
TGTGCCAGCGGTTCGGGGGACTCTGGGGCCAACGTCCTGACTTTC
>TRBJ1-5|few|-|TRBV6-6
CASRHPQGLNQPQHF
TGTGCCAGCAGACACCCACAGGGTCTCAATCAGCCCCAGCATTTT
>TRBJ1-2|-|-|TRBV2
CAISGNYGYTF
TGTGCCATCTCAGGGAACTATGGCTACACCTTC
>TRBJ2-1|-|-|TRBV24-1
CATSDLGVNEQFF
TGTGCCACCAGTGATTTGGGGGTGAATGAGCAGTTCTTC
>TRBJ2-3|-|TRBD1|TRBV25-1
CASSASGQVTDTQYF
TGTGCCAGCAGTGCTTCGGGACAGGTCACAGATACGCAGTATTTT
>TRBJ2-2|many|-|TRBV7-3
CASSPRTTSSTGELFF
TGTGCCAGCAGCCCGCGGACTACGTCCTCCACCGGGGAGCTGTTTTTT
>TRBJ2-7|few|-|TRBV19
CASSIDRQGPYEQYF
TGTGCCAGTAGTATAGATCGGCAGGGACCCTACGAGCAGTACTTC
>TRBJ1-5|many|-|TRBV7-9
CASSFRLDQPQHF
TGTGCCAGCAGCTTTCGTCTCGATCAGCCCCAGCATTTT
>TRBJ1-1|-|-|TRBV29-1
CSVQQGARTEAFF
TGCAGCGTTCAACAAGGGGCAAGGACTGAAGCTTTCTTT
>TRBJ1-1|-|-|TRBV9
CASSVWDGKRTEAFF
TGTGCCAGCAGCGTCTGGGACGGCAAGCGCACTGAAGCTTTCTTT
>TRBJ2-5|few|TRBD1|TRBV10-3
CAISGDGTGGQETQYF
TGTGCCATCAGTGGAGACGGGACAGGGGGCCAAGAGACCCAGTACTTC
>TRBJ1-2|once|TRBD1|TRBV19
CASSIPDRTYDGYTF
TGTGCCAGTAGTATCCCGGACAGGACCTATGATGGCTACACCTTC
>TRBJ2-1|-|TRBD2|TRBV6-5
CASSYSSGSSYNEQFF
TGTGCCAGCAGTTACTCTAGCGGGAGCTCCTACAATGAGCAGTTCTTC
>TRBJ1-5|-|-|TRBV2
CASSTNRRGLAGREGSNQPQHF
TGTGCCAGCAGTACTAACCGACGGGGACTCGCAGGGAGAGAGGGGAGCAATCAGCCCCAGCATTTT
>TRBJ2-7|few|-|TRBV14
CASSPTGLTYEQYF
TGTGCCAGCAGCCCCACAGGGCTAACCTACGAGCAGTACTTC
>TRBJ1-2|-|-|TRBV12-3/TRBV12-4
CASSPLEDAIYGYTF
TGTGCCAGCAGTCCCCTCGAGGACGCCATCTATGGCTACACCTTC
>TRBJ2-7|-|-|TRBV7-6
CANSSGASEQYF
TGTGCCAACAGCTCAGGGGCCAGTGAGCAGTACTTC
>TRBJ2-1|many|TRBD1|TRBV5-1
CASSLGQGINEQFF
TGTGCCAGCAGCCTCGGACAGGGGATCAATGAGCAGTTCTTC
>TRBJ2-7|few|-|TRBV7-6
CASSSSTGRNYEQYF
TGTGCCAGCAGCTCCAGCACGGGACGGAACTACGAGCAGTACTTC
>TRBJ2-7|-|-|TRBV2
CASIHPAYEQYF
TGTGCCAGCATACACCCAGCCTACGAGCAGTACTTC
>TRBJ2-1|few|TRBD2|TRBV4-1
CASTYLAGEGDEQFF
TGCGCCAGCACATATCTAGCGGGGGAAGGCGATGAGCAGTTCTTC
>TRBJ2-3|-|TRBD2|TRBV6-5
CASSYSPSGGGTDTQYF
TGTGCCAGCAGTTACTCTCCTAGCGGGGGGGGCACAGATACGCAGTATTTT
>TRBJ1-4|few|-|TRBV7-9
CASSLVQTNEKLFF
TGTGCCAGCAGCTTAGTACAGACTAATGAAAAACTGTTTTTT
>TRBJ2-3|few|TRBD1|TRBV19
CASSVWTGKTDTQYF
TGTGCCAGTAGTGTATGGACAGGAAAAACAGATACGCAGTATTTT
>TRBJ2-3|-|-|TRBV9
CASSVFLGESTDTQYF
TGTGCCAGCAGCGTCTTTTTAGGGGAGAGCACAGATACGCAGTATTTT
>TRBJ1-4|-|-|TRBV12-3/TRBV12-4
CASSFDEGFATNEKLFF
TGTGCCAGCAGTTTTGATGAGGGGTTTGCAACTAATGAAAAACTGTTTTTT
>TRBJ2-3|many|-|TRBV7-6
CASSLYSGTDTQYF
TGTGCCAGCAGCTTATATTCAGGCACAGATACGCAGTATTTT